This is a list of T cell receptor beta chains from one sample in a study of CD8+ T cells in alopecia areata. Data came from immunoSEQ multiplex PCR; TCRdb stores just in-frame clones and leaves some out. The sample has about 120,000 clones, around 63% seen once. Sequencing was performed on CD4+ T cells sorted from blood, taken at week 4, from a patient treated with tofacitinib. The receptors were gathered from a human donor with alopecia areata. Each CDR3 is given with its conserved first and last residue. For some rows the clone size is stated as once, few or many, or as a class when expanded; others skip it.

>TRBJ1-2|TRBV25-1|-
CASSTGGGGYTF
>TRBJ2-1|TRBV29-1|-
CSVPAHNNEQFF
>TRBJ2-1|TRBV25-1|-
CASSELGANGNEQFF
>TRBJ2-1|TRBV27|-
CASSSLEAGDYNEQFF
>TRBJ2-5|TRBV29-1|-
CSVQDGEETQYF
>TRBJ2-1|TRBV29-1|-
CSALTGGSSYNEQFF
>TRBJ1-1|TRBV29-1|-
CSVVGTGINTEAFF
>TRBJ1-6|TRBV4-2|-
CASSQDSTDYNSPLHF
>TRBJ2-5|TRBV5-1|-
CASSLELPQETQYF
>TRBJ2-5|TRBV5-1|few
CASSLNGGAYQETQYF
>TRBJ2-5|TRBV28|-
CASSFDRVGTQYF
>TRBJ1-2|TRBV29-1|-
CSVNGDSLFYGYTF
>TRBJ2-3|TRBV15|once
CATSLGGRDTQYF
>TRBJ1-6|TRBV5-4|-
CASSWDRGDGSPLHF
>TRBJ1-5|TRBV29-1|-
CSVEADGNQPQHF
>TRBJ1-1|TRBV5-1|few
CASSLQGVAFF
>TRBJ2-5|TRBV2|-
CASWELAGVGETQYF
>TRBJ1-5|TRBV30|-
CAWREAGSNQPQHF
>TRBJ1-1|TRBV10-3|once
CATQPGQGTTEAFF
>TRBJ2-3|TRBV25-1|once
CASSDGTVTDTQYF
>TRBJ2-5|TRBV5-4|-
CASSIGLAGGPLAETQYF
>TRBJ1-1|TRBV29-1|-
CSVIKSGQPGTEAFF
>TRBJ2-3|TRBV7-8|-
CASSRSGRDADTQYF
>TRBJ2-6|TRBV18|-
CASSPMQGWANVLTF
>TRBJ2-1|TRBV29-1|few
CSPPRARGPYNEQFF
>TRBJ2-1|TRBV30|-
CAWRKKQGYNEQFF
>TRBJ2-1|TRBV29-1|-
CSAGLAETYNEQFF
>TRBJ2-4|TRBV29-1|-
CSVEIGGYGIQYF
>TRBJ1-4|TRBV27|-
CASSNRVGTNEKLFF
>TRBJ2-5|TRBV7-6|few
CASSLAQETQYF
>TRBJ2-2|TRBV6-6|-
CASSTGVPGELFF
>TRBJ2-7|TRBV5-1|-
CASTRDGLLPFDEQYF
>TRBJ1-2|TRBV29-1|-
CSVAGVGGYTF
>TRBJ1-2|TRBV5-1|few
CASSPWGSAANYGYTF
>TRBJ2-5|TRBV7-2|-
CASSLVSDSQETQYF
>TRBJ1-5|TRBV9|-
CASSVSPNQPQHF
>TRBJ1-1|TRBV19|-
CASTGFTEAFF
>TRBJ2-7|TRBV7-3|-
CASSLLPGGSYEQYF
>TRBJ2-7|TRBV30|-
CAWSGTGAGEQYF
>TRBJ2-5|TRBV4-3|once
CASSQVLGAETQYF
>TRBJ1-5|TRBV29-1|-
CSVGTGRDQPQHF
>TRBJ2-1|TRBV29-1|once
CSVEDPGSYNEQFF
>TRBJ2-1|TRBV30|-
CAWSVVAGGGEQFF
>TRBJ2-7|TRBV18|-
CASSPDRQATYEQYF
>TRBJ2-5|TRBV29-1|-
CSVQGFGQETQYF
>TRBJ1-6|TRBV2|-
CASSEAHPPLHF
>TRBJ1-1|TRBV9|-
CASSPGQGNTEAFF
>TRBJ1-4|TRBV6-5|-
CASEQGQANEKLFF
>TRBJ1-1|TRBV2|-
CASSFDGRTEAFF
>-|TRBV7-2|-
CASSSRVGYEQYF
>TRBJ2-3|TRBV4-1|few
CASSQEVPLRRTDTQYF
>TRBJ1-1|TRBV5-6|-
CASSRTGFIEAFF
>TRBJ2-7|TRBV13|once
CASSLLYEQYF
>TRBJ2-1|TRBV9|once
CASNSQSSYNEQFF
>TRBJ2-3|TRBV29-1|once
CSAPSEGGTDTQYF